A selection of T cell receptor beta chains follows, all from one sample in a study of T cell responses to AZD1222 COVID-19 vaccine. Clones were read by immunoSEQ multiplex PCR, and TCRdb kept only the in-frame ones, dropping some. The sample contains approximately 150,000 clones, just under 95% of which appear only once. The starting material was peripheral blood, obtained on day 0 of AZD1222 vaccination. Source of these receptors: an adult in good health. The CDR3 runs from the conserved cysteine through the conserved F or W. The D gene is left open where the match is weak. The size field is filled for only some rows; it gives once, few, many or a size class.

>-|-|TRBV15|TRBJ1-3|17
CATSIGSSRSSGNTIYF
TGTGCCACCAGCATTGGTTCTAGTCGAAGCTCTGGAAACACCATATATTTT
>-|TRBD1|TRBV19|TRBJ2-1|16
CASSIDWQGAYNEQFF
TGTGCCAGTAGTATAGATTGGCAGGGGGCGTACAATGAGCAGTTCTTC
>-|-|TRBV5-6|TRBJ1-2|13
CASSAVRGYGYTF
TGTGCCAGCAGCGCTGTAAGAGGCTATGGCTACACCTTC
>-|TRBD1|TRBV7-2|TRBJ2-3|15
CASSLEYRGTDTQYF
TGTGCCAGCAGCTTAGAATACAGGGGGACAGATACGCAGTATTTT
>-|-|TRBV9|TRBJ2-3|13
CASSGGSTDTQYF
TGTGCCAGCAGCGGCGGGAGCACAGATACGCAGTATTTT
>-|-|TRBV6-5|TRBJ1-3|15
CASSYSMFRRNTIYF
TGTGCCAGCAGTTACTCGATGTTCAGGCGAAACACCATATATTTT
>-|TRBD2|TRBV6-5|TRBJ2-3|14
CASSRTSPGDTQYF
TGTGCCAGCAGTCGGACTAGCCCTGGGGATACGCAGTATTTT
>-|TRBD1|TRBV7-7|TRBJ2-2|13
CATSGGNTGELFF
TGTGCTACCTCAGGGGGGAACACCGGGGAGCTGTTTTTT
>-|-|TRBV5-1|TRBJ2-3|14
CASSLRGVGDTQYF
TGCGCCAGCAGCTTGCGGGGTGTTGGAGATACGCAGTATTTT
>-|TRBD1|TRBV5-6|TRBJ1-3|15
CASSDRDRGPNTIYF
TGTGCCAGCAGCGACCGGGACAGGGGGCCGAACACCATATATTTT
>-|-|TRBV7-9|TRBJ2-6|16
CASSLVSGFGANVLTF
TGTGCCAGCAGCTTAGTCTCGGGGTTCGGGGCCAACGTCCTGACTTTC
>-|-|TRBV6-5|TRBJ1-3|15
CASKGQGTAGNTIYF
TGTGCCAGCAAGGGCCAGGGAACGGCTGGAAACACCATATATTTT
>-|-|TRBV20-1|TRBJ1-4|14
CSASGGSNGEKLFF
TGCAGTGCTAGTGGAGGGTCGAATGGCGAAAAACTGTTTTTT
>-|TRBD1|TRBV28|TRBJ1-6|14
CASRSGQSNSPLHF
TGTGCCAGCAGGTCGGGACAGAGTAATTCACCCCTCCACTTT
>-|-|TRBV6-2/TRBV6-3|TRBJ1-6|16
CASSLMETGGGSPLHF
TGTGCCAGCAGCCTAATGGAAACAGGTGGGGGTTCACCCCTCCACTTT
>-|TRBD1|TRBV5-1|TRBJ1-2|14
CASSETGGNYGYTF
TGCGCCAGCAGCGAAACAGGGGGCAACTATGGCTACACCTTC
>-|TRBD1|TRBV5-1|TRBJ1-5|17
CASSLVPGGYSNQPQHF
TGCGCCAGCAGCTTGGTTCCAGGGGGTTATAGCAATCAGCCCCAGCATTTT
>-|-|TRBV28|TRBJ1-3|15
CASSLSPLSGNTIYF
TGTGCCAGCAGTTTATCACCCCTCTCTGGAAACACCATATATTTT
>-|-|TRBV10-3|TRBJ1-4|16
CATSAPEVGGGEKLFF
TGTGCCACCTCCGCCCCCGAGGTGGGCGGCGGGGAAAAACTGTTTTTT
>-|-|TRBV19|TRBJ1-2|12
CASSNGGYGYTF
TGTGCCAGTAGTAACGGGGGCTATGGCTACACCTTC
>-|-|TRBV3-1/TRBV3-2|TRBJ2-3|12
CASSQGTDTQYF
TGTGCCAGCAGCCAAGGCACAGATACGCAGTATTTT
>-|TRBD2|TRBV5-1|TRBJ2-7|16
CASNPGDLAGVGEQYF
TGCGCCAGCAACCCCGGGGATCTAGCGGGGGTAGGCGAGCAGTACTTC
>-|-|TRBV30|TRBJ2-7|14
CAWSKPGSDHEQYF
TGTGCCTGGTCTAAACCAGGGTCTGACCACGAGCAGTACTTC
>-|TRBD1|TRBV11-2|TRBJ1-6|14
CASSRGQGNSPLHF
TGTGCCAGCAGCCGGGGACAGGGGAATTCACCCCTCCACTTT
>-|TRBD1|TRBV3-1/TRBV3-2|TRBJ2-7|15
CASSLRPAGGHEQYF
TGTGCCAGCAGCCTCCGCCCGGCAGGGGGCCACGAGCAGTACTTC
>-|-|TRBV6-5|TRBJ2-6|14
CASSTGQGANVLTF
TGTGCCAGCAGTACCGGACAGGGGGCCAACGTCCTGACTTTC
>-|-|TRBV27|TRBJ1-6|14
CASTPGGKNSPLHF
TGTGCCAGCACTCCTGGGGGGAAAAATTCACCCCTCCACTTT
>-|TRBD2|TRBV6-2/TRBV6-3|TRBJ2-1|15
CASSLAGVAYNEQFF
TGTGCCAGCAGCCTAGCGGGGGTGGCCTACAATGAGCAGTTCTTC
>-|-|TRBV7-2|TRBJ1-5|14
CASSLVISGQPQHF
TGTGCCAGCAGCTTAGTGATCTCGGGGCAGCCCCAGCATTTT
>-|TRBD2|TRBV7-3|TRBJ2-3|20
CASSPKSPGLAGGITDTQYF
TGTGCCAGCAGCCCAAAATCGCCGGGACTAGCGGGGGGGATCACAGATACGCAGTATTTT
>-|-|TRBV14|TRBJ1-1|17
CASSQAPTGPMYTEAFF
TGTGCCAGCAGCCAAGCGCCAACAGGGCCCATGTACACTGAAGCTTTCTTT
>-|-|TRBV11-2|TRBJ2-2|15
CASSLTGANTGELFF
TGTGCCAGCAGCTTAACAGGTGCGAACACCGGGGAGCTGTTTTTT
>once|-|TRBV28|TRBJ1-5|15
CASSNQGIGSSAQHF
TGTGCCAGCAGTAACCAGGGTATAGGGAGTTCGGCCCAGCATTTT